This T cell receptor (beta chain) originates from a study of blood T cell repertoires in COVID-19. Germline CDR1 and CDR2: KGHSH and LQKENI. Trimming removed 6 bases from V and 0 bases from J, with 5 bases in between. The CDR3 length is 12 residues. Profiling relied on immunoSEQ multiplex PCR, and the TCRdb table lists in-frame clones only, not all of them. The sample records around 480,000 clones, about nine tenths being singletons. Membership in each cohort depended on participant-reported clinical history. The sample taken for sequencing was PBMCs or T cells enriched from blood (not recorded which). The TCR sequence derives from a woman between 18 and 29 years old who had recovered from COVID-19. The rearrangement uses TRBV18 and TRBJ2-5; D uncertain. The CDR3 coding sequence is TGTGCCAGCTCCCCCTACCAAGAGACCCAGTACTTC. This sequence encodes CASSPYQETQYF.